Shown below are 23 T cell receptor beta chains from a single sample sequenced in a study of Graves' ophthalmopathy and Graves' hyperthyroidism (dated by TCRdb to 2016 to 2019). These reads were obtained on an Illumina HiSeq 2000. TCR beta CDR3 regions were amplified from RNA transcripts for repertoire sequencing. The first round was an RT-PCR using HTBI primers with the Qiagen OneStep RT-PCR kit, and this first round was followed by a second-round multiplex PCR, then size selection and purification. TCRdb reprocessed the public reads (quality trimming at Q25 with fastp, clone calling with MiXCR) and kept in-frame beta chains. Entries are consolidated by CDR3 protein sequence, retaining the most common genes and DNA. The sample includes hundreds of thousands of distinct CDR3 sequences, with approximately 15% observed a single time. The top ten clonotypes cover approximately 7% of the sample. Material: peripheral blood. These receptors were taken from a young woman with stable Graves' hyperthyroidism. Donor details come from another sample of the same person, matched by shared clones.

This clonotype was recorded only once. CDR3 in DNA: TGTGCCAGCGGCGACAGCCAATCCTACGAGCAGTACTTC. It yields the protein CASGDSQSYEQYF. This chain connects TRBV6-2 or TRBV6-3 to TRBJ2-7; D is possibly TRBD1 (5 bases). The CDR3 length is 13 residues. The germline V gene encodes CDR1 MNHEY and CDR2 SVGEGT. V lost 8 bases and J lost 1, with 12 bases in between.

This clonotype was recorded many times. The CDR3 nucleotides read TGTGCCAGCAGCGCCCAGGGTTACTATGGCTACACCTTC. As protein: CASSAQGYYGYTF. J is TRBJ1-2 and V is TRBV7-2; weak D call: TRBD1 (5 bases). CDR1 and CDR2 (germline): SGHTA, FQGNSA. The germline V and J ends were trimmed by 5 bases and 3 bases, with 10 bases remaining between them. This CDR3 contains 13 residues.

Ten or more counts support this clonotype. The chain is built from TRBV10-3 and TRBJ1-2; D remains ambiguous. Per the germline V gene, CDR1 is ENHRY and CDR2 is SYGVKD. Trimming cost V 3 bases and J 4 bases, with 12 bases left between them. The CDR3 is 14 residues long. The CDR3: CAISDLGPRYGYTF. CDR3 nucleotides: TGTGCCATCAGTGATCTCGGACCCCGCTATGGCTACACCTTC.

This clonotype was seen repeatedly, ten times or more. This chain connects TRBV6-1 to TRBJ1-6; TRBD1 is a possible D gene (5 bases). Trimming pared 3 bases from V and 9 bases from J, leaving 12 bases between. The CDR3 runs 14 residues. The germline V gene encodes CDR1 MNHNS and CDR2 SASEGT. The CDR3 loop is CASSEGVKGSPLHF. The CDR3 DNA reads TGTGCCAGCAGTGAGGGGGTAAAAGGTTCACCCCTCCACTTT.

This clonotype has ten or more counts. This chain connects TRBV24-1 to TRBJ1-2, with TRBD1 identical over 7 bases. Germline CDR1 reads KGHDR; CDR2 reads SFDVKD. V shed 4 bases and J 3 bases; nucleotides not matched to a gene: 7. This CDR3 is built from 15 residues. The CDR3, as DNA: TGTGCCACCAGTGACCGACAGGGCGAGGACTATGGCTACACCTTC. Translated, it gives CATSDRQGEDYGYTF.

This clonotype was recorded many times. V and J are TRBV11-2 and TRBJ2-7; 7 positions match TRBD2. CDR1 and CDR2 from the germline V gene are SGHAT and FQNNGV. The CDR3 is 18 residues long. V trimming: 0 bases; J trimming: 4 bases; junction bases outside the gene matches: 15. CDR3: CASSLDLGGPAGKYEQYF. The CDR3 coding sequence is TGTGCCAGCAGCTTAGATCTGGGCGGGCCAGCGGGGAAGTACGAGCAGTACTTC.

The table lists this clonotype with many counts. The chain combines TRBV12-5 with TRBJ2-5; D remains ambiguous. The germline V gene encodes CDR1 LGHNT and CDR2 FRNRAP. This CDR3 is 13 amino acids long. Trimming stripped 5 bases from V and 4 bases from J, with 11 bases between. The CDR3 reads CASGQDTRETQYF. As DNA, the CDR3 is TGTGCTAGTGGTCAAGACACCCGAGAGACCCAGTACTTC.

This clonotype occurred many times. No conserved phenylalanine or tryptophan ends this CDR3, so it is likely a read error. The gene calls are TRBV9 and TRBJ2-5, with 9 bases lining up with TRBD2. V lost 3 bases and J lost 1; bases outside the gene matches: 7. Germline loops: CDR1 SGDLS, CDR2 YYNGEE. This CDR3 region has 16 residues. The CDR3 region is CASSAGGAGGQETQYS. For the CDR3, the DNA is TGTGCCAGCAGCGCCGGTGGAGCGGGGGGCCAAGAGACCCAGTACTCC.

This clonotype was detected a few times. The junction departs from germline at one end; a sequencing error may be responsible. V and J are TRBV5-4 and TRBJ1-1; D gene unclear. The CDR3 is 13 amino acids. Germline V gives CDR1 SGHNT, CDR2 YYREEE (reference sequence). DNA for the CDR3: TGTGCCGGCAGCTTGTGGGGTACGGCTGAAGCTTTCTTT. Its protein is CAGSLWGTAEAFF. Complete variable domain (other parts from reference TRBV5-4 and TRBJ1-1): ETGVTQSPTHLIKTRGQQVTLRCSSQSGHNTVSWYQQALGQGPQFIFQYYREEENGRGNFPPRFSGLQFPNYSSELNVNALELDDSALYLCAGSLWGTAEAFFGQGTRLTVV.

There are many counts of this clonotype. This sequence joins TRBV7-9 and TRBJ2-7; D is perhaps TRBD1 or TRBD2 (5 bases each). Per germline, CDR1 SEHNR and CDR2 FQNEAQ (reference sequence). Deletions cut 5 bases from V and 2 bases from J, with 13 bases between. The CDR3 contains 14 residues. For the CDR3, the DNA is TGTGCCAGCAGCGCTGGGACGGTGGCCTACGAGCAGTACTTC. Protein sequence: CASSAGTVAYEQYF.

This clonotype was seen at least ten times. The genes are TRBV11-2 and TRBJ1-2; a possible D gene is TRBD1 (6 bases). Per germline, CDR1 SGHAT and CDR2 FQNNGV. V lost 5 bases and J lost 6, with 13 bases in between. This CDR3 has 13 amino acids. The CDR3 loop reads CASSPQGPHGYTF. CDR3 in DNA: TGTGCCAGCAGCCCCCAGGGGCCTCATGGCTACACCTTC.

This clonotype showed up many times. The chain is built from TRBV6-5 and TRBJ1-1, with D possibly matching TRBD1 (5 bases). Germline-derived CDR1 and CDR2 are MNHEY and SVGAGI. V dropped 2 bases and J dropped 5 bases, with 15 bases sitting between them. CDR3 size: 15 residues. The CDR3 sequence: CASSYSPGPGTEAFF. The CDR3 nucleotides are TGTGCCAGCAGTTACAGTCCGGGGCCGGGGACTGAAGCTTTCTTT.

This clonotype was seen at least ten times. This chain joins TRBV12-3 or TRBV12-4 and TRBJ1-1; D is possibly TRBD1 (6 bases). The CDR3 spans 17 residues. Trimming removed 6 bases at V and 3 bases at J, with 23 bases between. CDR3 nucleotides: TGTGCCAGCAGAGGTAGGGTCCCGGGACAAGGGGACACTGAAGCTTTCTTT. This codes for CASRGRVPGQGDTEAFF.

This clonotype was observed many times. The chain has TRBV12-3 or TRBV12-4 and TRBJ1-2, with TRBD1 identical over 7 bases. The length of the CDR3 is 15 residues. V shed 5 bases, J shed 4 bases, and the junction held 10 bases outside the gene matches. CDR3 region: CASSPQGILPYGYTF. The CDR3 DNA reads TGTGCCAGCAGTCCACAGGGGATTCTACCCTATGGCTACACCTTC.

V usage is TRBV12-3 or TRBV12-4 and J usage is TRBJ1-2; D is perhaps TRBD1 (5 bases). V shed 5 bases and J shed 7 bases, with 23 bases lying between them. The CDR3 length is 16 residues. CDR3 in DNA: TGTGCCAGCAGTCTGGGGAACCGGGGCCTCGGCTCTGGCTACACCTTC. As protein: CASSLGNRGLGSGYTF.

This clonotype has ten or more counts. This sequence joins TRBV3-1 and TRBJ1-2; D call uncertain. This CDR3 comprises 12 residues. Germline V gene lookup returns CDR1 LGHDT and CDR2 YNNKEL (reference sequence). With 4 bases removed from V and 6 bases from J, the gap between germline ends came to 9 bases. The CDR3: CASSLMGHGYTF. The DNA for the CDR3 is TGTGCCAGCAGCCTTATGGGCCATGGCTACACCTTC.

This clonotype has a count of ten or more. This chain uses TRBV7-2 with TRBJ1-1; possible D gene TRBD1, 6 bases. The V and J ends lost 5 bases and 3 bases respectively, with 16 bases between them. This CDR3 comprises 15 residues. CDR1 and CDR2 from the germline V gene are SGHTA and FQGNSA. CDR3 loop: CASSVTGGRYTEAFF. CDR3 in DNA: TGTGCCAGCAGCGTCACCGGGGGCAGATACACTGAAGCTTTCTTT.

This clonotype came up many times. The rearrangement uses TRBV25-1 and TRBJ1-3; the match to TRBD1 covers 8 bases. V lost 4 bases and J lost 9; bases outside the gene matches: 5. The CDR3 runs to 13 residues. Germline V gene lookup returns CDR1 MGHDK and CDR2 SYGVNS. CDR3 sequence: CASSVDRAGTIYF. The CDR3 DNA reads as TGTGCCAGCAGTGTGGACAGGGCGGGCACCATATATTTT.

This clonotype has a count of ten or more. J is TRBJ1-2 and V is TRBV4-1; unclear D gene. The CDR3 runs to 16 residues. V shed 1 base and J shed 1 base, with 13 bases lying between them. The germline gives CDR1 MGHRA, CDR2 YSYEKL. CDR3: CASSQGNKGRNYGYTF. DNA of the CDR3: TGCGCCAGCAGCCAAGGCAACAAGGGTCGTAACTATGGCTACACCTTC.

This clonotype showed up just a few times. A read error may produce the germline difference seen at one junction end. V gene TRBV9 combines with J gene TRBJ1-2; 7 bases agree with TRBD1. The CDR3 length is 10 residues. The germline gives CDR1 SGDLS, CDR2 YYNGEE. Here the CDR3 reads CANSGDSYTF. The CDR3 nucleotides read TGTGCCAACAGCGGGGACAGTTACACCTTC.

The chain employs TRBV6-2 or TRBV6-3 and TRBJ2-5; D is possibly TRBD1 (5 bases). The CDR3 sequence is 15 residues long. CDR1 and CDR2 (germline): MNHEY, SVGEGT. V lost 7 bases and J 5 bases, leaving 20 bases between the germline ends. The CDR3 protein is CASTPDPSGAETQYF. The CDR3 DNA sequence: TGTGCCAGCACCCCGGATCCATCTGGGGCCGAGACCCAGTACTTC.

The V gene is TRBV12-3 or TRBV12-4, the J gene TRBJ1-2; the D gene is possibly TRBD1 (6 bases). Trimming removed 3 bases from V and 4 bases from J, with 9 bases in between. This CDR3 has 13 residues. CDR3 protein: CASSLRRGYGYTF. CDR3 nucleotide sequence: TGTGCCAGCAGTTTGCGCAGGGGCTATGGCTACACCTTC.

The rearrangement links TRBV11-2 to TRBJ2-2; 9 bases fit TRBD2. Germline lookup yields CDR1 SGHAT and CDR2 FQNNGV. The CDR3 has 19 residues. The ends lost 0 bases at V and 2 bases at J; junction bases unmatched: 10. The CDR3 spells CASSLEFPSGVQNTGELFF. The CDR3 DNA sequence: TGTGCCAGCAGCTTAGAGTTCCCTAGCGGGGTCCAAAACACCGGGGAGCTGTTTTTT. The full variable domain, in which reference TRBV11-2 and TRBJ2-2 provide the parts outside the CDR3, is EAGVAQSPRYKIIEKRQSVAFWCNPISGHATLYWYQQILGQGPKLLIQFQNNGVVDDSQLPKDRFSAERLKGVDSTLKIQPAKLEDSAVYLCASSLEFPSGVQNTGELFFGEGSRLTVL.